Listed below are T cell receptor beta chains from one sample, sequenced in a study of CD8+ T cells in alopecia areata. The protocol was immunoSEQ multiplex PCR, while the TCRdb copy is restricted to in-frame clones and leaves out a portion. The sample yields fewer than 250,000 clones, roughly 70% seen once. Source: CD4+ T cells sorted from blood, taken around week 50, from a patient treated with tofacitinib. The receptor set was obtained from a human donor with alopecia areata. CDR3s include the opening cysteine and the closing phenylalanine or tryptophan. A D gene is named only where the DNA matches it firmly. The size entry is marked missing in some rows and otherwise reads once, few, many or a size class.

j_call	clone_size	v_call	d_call	cdr3_nt	cdr3_aa
TRBJ1-6	-	TRBV11-2	-	TGTGCCAGCAGCTTAGGGGTGACAGTAAATTCACCCCTCCACTTT	CASSLGVTVNSPLHF
TRBJ1-1	-	TRBV27	-	TGTGCCAGCAGTTCGCAGGTTCGGGGTAACACTGAAGCTTTCTTT	CASSSQVRGNTEAFF
TRBJ1-2	-	TRBV7-2	-	TGTGCCAGCAGCTTAGGGACAGCTAACTATGGCTACACCTTC	CASSLGTANYGYTF
TRBJ1-1	-	TRBV6-6	-	TGTGCCAGCGGAAGGACAGAGAACACTGAAGCTTTCTTT	CASGRTENTEAFF
TRBJ2-3	few	TRBV29-1	TRBD1	TGCAGCGTTGGAGGGACAGGCCTTCGTGTAACGCAGTATTTT	CSVGGTGLRVTQYF
TRBJ2-3	-	TRBV30	-	TGTGCCTGGAGTGGGACAGTTAGCACAGATACGCAGTATTTT	CAWSGTVSTDTQYF
TRBJ1-6	-	TRBV14	-	TGTGCCAGCAGCCAAGATCTCGGGGGTTCACCCCTCCACTTT	CASSQDLGGSPLHF
TRBJ1-2	-	TRBV20-1	-	TGCAGTGCTGGGGACACTCCTGGCTACACCTTC	CSAGDTPGYTF
TRBJ1-1	few	TRBV6-1	-	TGTGCCAGCAGTGATCCGGGACTCCCTAACACTGAAGCTTTCTTT	CASSDPGLPNTEAFF
TRBJ2-7	-	TRBV5-1	TRBD1	TGCGCCAGCAGTCCACAGGGGGCTTACGAGCAGTACTTC	CASSPQGAYEQYF
TRBJ2-3	-	TRBV25-1	TRBD2	TGTGCCAGCGCAAGGGAGGGTTCAGATACGCAGTATTTT	CASAREGSDTQYF
TRBJ1-1	-	TRBV29-1	-	TGCAGCGTTTCGAGAGTGGACACTGAAGCTTTCTTT	CSVSRVDTEAFF
TRBJ1-6	-	TRBV19	-	TGTGCCAGCACAACCGGGACAAATAATTCACCCCTCCACTTT	CASTTGTNNSPLHF
TRBJ1-1	few	TRBV6-1	-	TGTGCCAGCAGTGATCAGGGGTCCTCTGAAGCTTTCTTT	CASSDQGSSEAFF
TRBJ1-2	-	TRBV4-2	-	TGTGCCAGCAGCCAAGATAGTAGGAGCTATGGCTACACCTTC	CASSQDSRSYGYTF
TRBJ1-1	-	TRBV25-1	-	TGTGCCAGCAGTGAACGGGGACTTGAAGCTTTCTTT	CASSERGLEAFF
TRBJ2-3	-	TRBV11-2	-	TGTGCCAGCAGCTTAGGGGCGGGGGCCGGTACGCAGTATTTT	CASSLGAGAGTQYF
TRBJ2-1	many	TRBV28	TRBD2	TGTGCCAGCAGTTTAGGCGGGGGGAATGAGCAGTTCTTC	CASSLGGGNEQFF
TRBJ1-2	-	TRBV29-1	-	TGCAGCGTTGACGCGCAGACTAATGACCCGAACTCAAACTATGGCTACACCTTC	CSVDAQTNDPNSNYGYTF
TRBJ2-7	-	TRBV5-6	-	TGTGCCAGCAGCTTGGGTCTACGGGACGAGCAGTACTTC	CASSLGLRDEQYF
TRBJ1-2	-	TRBV29-1	-	TGCAGCGTTGAAGTTTCAAACCTGAACTATGGCTACACCTTC	CSVEVSNLNYGYTF
TRBJ1-5	-	TRBV23-1	-	TGCGCCAGCCCCCCCAACTGGGATCAGCCCCAGCATTTT	CASPPNWDQPQHF
TRBJ1-6	-	TRBV10-3	-	TGTGCCATCAGTGACAGGGGCGCTAATTCACCCCTCCACTTT	CAISDRGANSPLHF
TRBJ2-1	-	TRBV5-1	TRBD2	TGCGCCAGCAGCCAGCTAGCGGGGGGCTCCGAGCAGTTCTTC	CASSQLAGGSEQFF
TRBJ2-7	-	TRBV9	TRBD1	TGTGCCAGCAGCGCGAGAGGGGACAGAGCCTACGAGCAGTACTTC	CASSARGDRAYEQYF
TRBJ1-5	-	TRBV19	-	TGTGCCAGTAGAGAAGGGGGTCAGCCCCAGCATTTT	CASREGGQPQHF
TRBJ2-2	few	TRBV7-2	-	TGTGCCAGCAGCTCCAAATCGGTCGGGGAGCTGTTTTTT	CASSSKSVGELFF
TRBJ1-1	-	TRBV5-1	-	TGCGCCAGCAGCTTGGACCTAGGGTTGAACACTGAAGCTTTCTTT	CASSLDLGLNTEAFF
TRBJ1-2	-	TRBV6-1	TRBD1	TGTGCCAGCGTCACGGACAGGAAGAGCGGCTACACCTTC	CASVTDRKSGYTF
TRBJ2-2	-	TRBV2	-	TGTGCCAGCAGTGAATCTATGATGGGGACCGGGGAGCTGTTTTTT	CASSESMMGTGELFF